Each of the 14 T cell receptor beta chains below was sequenced from the same sample in a study of blood T cell repertoires in COVID-19. The method was immunoSEQ multiplex PCR; TCRdb's version includes in-frame clones alone and lacks a portion of them. The sample carries 250,000 to 350,000 clones, about 90% recorded once. The sequenced sample consisted of peripheral blood. All receptors derive from a woman in her twenties or thirties with COVID-19, enrolled during active disease.

This chain joins TRBV7-9 and TRBJ2-2; D gene unclear. V was pared by 1 base and J by 7 bases, with 4 bases between. Germline V gene data show CDR1 as SEHNR and CDR2 as FQNEAQ (reference sequence). The CDR3 is 12 amino acids. The chain's CDR3 is CASSLGDGELFF. In DNA form, the CDR3 reads TGTGCCAGCAGCTTAGGCGACGGGGAGCTGTTTTTT.

The J gene is TRBJ2-3, the V gene TRBV21-1; the table calls TRBD1, which could not be checked here. TRBV21-1 corresponds to a pseudogene. The CDR3 spans 17 residues. For the CDR3, the DNA is TGTGCCAGCAGCAAAGCGGGAAGACAGGGGAGCACAGATACGCAGTATTTT. This encodes CASSKAGRQGSTDTQYF.

The chain employs TRBV6-5 and TRBJ1-1; tentatively, D is TRBD1 (5 bases). The length of the CDR3 is 13 residues. Trimming removed 6 bases from V and 4 bases from J, with 12 bases in between. CDR1 is MNHEY and CDR2 is SVGAGI in the germline V gene. The CDR3 reads CASRPGLATEAFF. The CDR3 region has the DNA TGTGCCAGCAGACCAGGGTTGGCCACTGAAGCTTTCTTT.

The chain recombines TRBV28 with TRBJ2-5, with TRBD1 matching 10 bases. Germline lookup yields CDR1 MDHEN and CDR2 SYDVKM. J was trimmed by 2 bases and V by 5 bases; bases with no gene match: 8. The CDR3 has 16 residues. CDR3 DNA: TGTGCCAGCAGTCCCCCGCGGGACAGGGGACAAGAGACCCAGTACTTC. This translates into CASSPPRDRGQETQYF.

The genes are TRBV7-9 and TRBJ2-7; no reliable D call. This CDR3 spans 12 amino acids. The V gene's germline CDR1 is SEHNR and CDR2 FQNEAQ (reference sequence). Trimming shortened V by 1 base and J by 6 bases, and 7 bases separated the two germline ends. CDR3 protein: CASSLVLREQYF. Here the CDR3 DNA reads TGTGCCAGCAGCTTAGTACTACGCGAGCAGTACTTC.

CDR3 nucleotides: TGTGCCAGCAGTTTGTTGGGGACAGGGAATGAGCAGTTCTTC. As protein: CASSLLGTGNEQFF. This chain links TRBV27 with TRBJ2-1; 9 positions agree with TRBD1. Germline CDR1 MNHEY, CDR2 SMNVEV (reference sequence). With 3 bases clipped from V and 7 bases from J, the junction kept 4 bases outside the gene matches. CDR3 length: 14 amino acids.

This sequence joins TRBV9 and TRBJ2-5, with 10 bases that match TRBD1. With V trimmed by 0 bases and J by 4 bases, 6 bases remained unmatched. From germline, CDR1 is SGDLS and CDR2 YYNGEE. The CDR3 contains 16 residues. The CDR3 spells CASSVARQGALETQYF. The DNA for the CDR3 is TGTGCCAGCAGCGTAGCTCGACAGGGGGCGTTAGAGACCCAGTACTTC.

This clone was observed a handful of times. The rearrangement links TRBV6-5 to TRBJ1-2, with D maybe TRBD1 (6 bases). Germline V gene data show CDR1 as MNHEY and CDR2 as SVGAGI. This CDR3 comprises 13 residues. V dropped 5 bases and J dropped 8 bases, with 15 bases sitting between them. The CDR3 is CASSRRTAWGYTF. CDR3 coding DNA: TGTGCCAGCAGTCGTCGGACAGCGTGGGGCTACACCTTC.

CDR3 DNA sequence: TGTGCCATCGGGACTAGCGGGAAGGGCTCAGATACGCAGTATTTT. Protein: CAIGTSGKGSDTQYF. The chain carries TRBV10-3 and TRBJ2-3, with 13 bases identical to TRBD2. V shed 8 bases, J shed 4 bases, and the junction held 6 bases outside the gene matches. Germline values: CDR1 ENHRY, CDR2 SYGVKD. The CDR3 is 15 residues long.

The rearrangement joins TRBV9 to TRBJ2-7; TRBD2 is a possible D gene (6 bases). In germline, CDR1 is SGDLS, CDR2 YYNGEE. Trimming left V 4 bases short and J 3 bases short, with 14 bases between. The CDR3 is 14 amino acids. CDR3 DNA sequence: TGTGCCAGCAGCTGGCGGGACTCCTACTACGAGCAGTACTTC. Translated: CASSWRDSYYEQYF.

Here the CDR3 reads CASSSSGTGNQPQHF. The CDR3 DNA is TGTGCCAGCAGCTCCTCCGGGACAGGGAATCAGCCCCAGCATTTT. The chain couples TRBV7-2 to TRBJ1-5; 9 bases map to TRBD1. The CDR3 is made up of 15 amino acids. The V gene's germline CDR1 is SGHTA and CDR2 FQGNSA. After removal of 4 bases from V and 4 bases from J, the junction contained 5 bases not matched to a gene.

The chain uses TRBV7-9 and TRBJ2-3; 14 nucleotides line up with TRBD2. From germline, CDR1 is SEHNR and CDR2 FQNEAQ (reference sequence). The CDR3 sequence is 18 residues long. After removal of 6 bases from V and 2 bases from J, the junction contained 10 bases not matched to a gene. CDR3 sequence reads: CASRRTSGRPAPTDTQYF. The CDR3 DNA sequence: TGTGCCAGCAGGCGGACTAGCGGGAGGCCAGCCCCCACAGATACGCAGTATTTT.

This chain uses TRBV28 with TRBJ2-6, with D possibly TRBD2 on 6 matching bases. Germline values: CDR1 MDHEN, CDR2 SYDVKM. V lost 2 bases and J 0 bases, leaving 20 bases between the germline ends. The CDR3 has 20 amino acids. The CDR3 reads CASSLLKGTAILSGANVLTF. Written as DNA, the CDR3 is TGTGCCAGCAGTTTACTCAAAGGGACTGCTATTCTCTCTGGGGCCAACGTCCTGACTTTC.

The CDR3 DNA is TGTGCCACCAGCAGAGATTCAGGGGGGAGCTACGAGCAGTACTTC. Translating it yields CATSRDSGGSYEQYF. The rearrangement links TRBV15 to TRBJ2-7; a weak D match, TRBD1 (7 bases). This CDR3 comprises 15 residues. CDR1 is LNHNV and CDR2 is YYDKDF in the germline V gene (reference sequence). V dropped 0 bases and J dropped 3 bases, with 12 bases sitting between them.